Listed here are 27 T cell receptor beta chains from one sample, sequenced in a study of blood T cell repertoires in COVID-19. Data came from immunoSEQ multiplex PCR; TCRdb stores just in-frame clones and leaves some out. The profile shows a few hundred thousand clones, 80% to 90% of them singletons. Sequencing input: PBMCs or T cells enriched from blood (not recorded which). These receptors all come from a woman aged 18 to 35 who had recovered from COVID-19.

The J gene is TRBJ1-1, the V gene TRBV7-9; D is undetermined. CDR1 is SEHNR, CDR2 FQNEAQ, per germline (reference sequence). The CDR3 is 15 residues long. Trimming cost V 5 bases and J 0 bases, with 13 bases left between them. CDR3 bases: TGTGCCAGCAGCCTCCAGACAATGATGAACACTGAAGCTTTCTTT. Its translation: CASSLQTMMNTEAFF.

This clone was seen only a few times. This rearrangement joins TRBV6-5 to TRBJ1-1; 10 positions match TRBD1. Germline V gives CDR1 MNHEY, CDR2 SVGAGI. The CDR3 totals 13 residues. J gave up 6 bases and V 5 bases, and 3 bases lay outside the gene matches. CDR3 coding DNA: TGTGCCAGCAGTATCGACAGGGGGCCTGAAGCTTTCTTT. Its translation: CASSIDRGPEAFF.

This clone was detected only once. The chain joins TRBV5-1 to TRBJ1-1; maybe TRBD1 (5 bases). V shed 0 bases and J shed 5 bases, with 14 bases lying between them. The CDR3 has 15 amino acids. Germline CDR1 reads SGHRS; CDR2 reads YFSETQ. The CDR3 spells CASSLVGARGTEAFF. In DNA form, the CDR3 reads TGCGCCAGCAGCTTGGTTGGGGCGCGGGGGACTGAAGCTTTCTTT.

This rearrangement joins TRBV3-1 (or the pseudogene TRBV3-2) to TRBJ1-1; TRBD1 might be the D (6 bases). The CDR3 spans 16 residues. From germline, CDR1 is LGHDT and CDR2 YNNKEL (reference sequence). V was cut by 1 base and J by 7 bases, with 19 bases left in between. CDR3 loop: CASSQGIWDTSYEAFF. CDR3 DNA: TGTGCCAGCAGCCAAGGGATCTGGGACACCTCATATGAAGCTTTCTTT.

J is TRBJ1-6 and V is TRBV7-9; D is uncertain. The CDR3 totals 16 residues. Germline CDR1 SEHNR, CDR2 FQNEAQ (reference sequence). Between the trimmed V and J ends, which lost 2 bases and 6 bases, there was a span of 14 bases. The CDR3 spells CASSLRSAAVNSPLHF. CDR3 bases: TGTGCCAGCAGCTTAAGGTCGGCGGCAGTTAATTCACCCCTCCACTTT.

CDR3 loop: CASSTSDRGSPTNNQPQHF. For the CDR3, the DNA is TGTGCCAGCAGCACCAGTGACAGGGGGTCCCCTACAAACAATCAGCCCCAGCATTTT. The chain combines TRBV6-4 with TRBJ1-5, with TRBD1 matching 9 bases. Germline loops: CDR1 MRHNA, CDR2 SNTAGT. The length of the CDR3 is 19 residues. The V and J ends lost 6 bases and 3 bases, in that order; junction bases with no gene match: 18.

The gene calls are TRBV5-1 and TRBJ1-4, with 7 bases that match TRBD1. CDR3 length equals 18 residues. Germline loops: CDR1 SGHRS, CDR2 YFSETQ. The trim removed 1 base at V and 0 bases at J, leaving 9 bases unmatched. The CDR3 nucleotides read TGCGCCAGCAGCTTGTTTACGGGACAGCCAACAACTAATGAAAAACTGTTTTTT. Translation: CASSLFTGQPTTNEKLFF. The variable domain in full, completed from reference TRBV5-1 and TRBJ1-4, reads KAGVTQTPRYLIKTRGQQVTLSCSPISGHRSVSWYQQTPGQGLQFLFEYFSETQRNKGNFPGRFSGRQFSNSRSEMNVSTLELGDSALYLCASSLFTGQPTTNEKLFFGSGTQLSVL.

V usage is TRBV11-3 and J usage is TRBJ2-5; 10 bases map to TRBD2. The CDR3 runs to 16 residues. The germline gives CDR1 SGHNT, CDR2 YENEEA. The junction had 10 bases not matched to a gene; V was cut back by 5 bases and J by 4 bases. CDR3 nucleotides: TGTGCCAGCAGCCCGGGGATAGCGGGGGGATCAGAGACCCAGTACTTC. Amino acids: CASSPGIAGGSETQYF.

This clone was recorded only once. The CDR3 protein is CASSGGNFYEQYF. The CDR3, as DNA: TGTGCCAGCAGCGGGGGGAACTTCTACGAGCAGTACTTC. The chain couples TRBV4-2 to TRBJ2-7; tentatively, D is TRBD2 (6 bases). CDR3 size: 13 residues. V was shortened by 5 bases and J by 3 bases, with 11 bases between the two germline ends. Germline V gene data show CDR1 as LGHNA and CDR2 as YNFKEQ.

This clone has a single count. The rearrangement joins TRBV5-1 to TRBJ2-5, with D possibly being TRBD2 (5 bases). CDR3 length: 14 amino acids. The V end lost 3 bases, the J end lost 3 bases, and 12 bases lay between the germline ends. Germline loops: CDR1 SGHRS, CDR2 YFSETQ. CDR3 region: CASSSTSGEETQYF. CDR3 DNA: TGCGCCAGCAGCTCTACTAGTGGAGAAGAGACCCAGTACTTC.

The chain links TRBV6-4 to TRBJ1-4, with TRBD1 as a possible D gene (5 bases). Germline CDR1 is MRHNA and CDR2 is SNTAGT. CDR3 size: 15 residues. V was pared by 0 bases and J by 5 bases, with 10 bases between. The CDR3 DNA sequence: TGTGCCAGCAGTGACTCGAGCGGGGGGAATGAAAAACTGTTTTTT. Its protein is CASSDSSGGNEKLFF.

The chain has TRBV5-1 and TRBJ1-1; D possibly corresponds to TRBD1 (6 bases). Germline CDR1 SGHRS, CDR2 YFSETQ. V lost 0 bases and J lost 4, with 10 bases in between. CDR3 length: 14 amino acids. The CDR3 sequence is CASSLAGGATEAFF. CDR3 bases: TGCGCCAGCAGCTTGGCCGGGGGGGCCACTGAAGCTTTCTTT.

The chain combines TRBV2 with TRBJ1-1, with D maybe TRBD1 (6 bases). CDR3 length: 16 residues. The germline CDR1 and CDR2 sequences are SNHLY and FYNNEI. V was cut by 8 bases and J by 5 bases, with 24 bases left in between. This chain's CDR3 is CASHSGGGTVGTEAFF. In DNA form, the CDR3 reads TGTGCCAGCCATTCGGGGGGGGGCACTGTCGGAACTGAAGCTTTCTTT.

V gene TRBV9 combines with J gene TRBJ1-5, with D possibly TRBD1 on 6 matching bases. Trimming pared 4 bases from V and 5 bases from J, leaving 10 bases between. The CDR3 covers 13 residues. The germline V gene encodes CDR1 SGDLS and CDR2 YYNGEE. CDR3 nucleotide sequence: TGTGCCAGCAGCCAGGGGCTAGATCAGCCCCAGCATTTT. Amino acids: CASSQGLDQPQHF.

The chain employs TRBV6-2 or TRBV6-3 and TRBJ2-1; D call uncertain. CDR1 MNHEY and CDR2 SVGEGT come from the germline V gene. CDR3 length: 12 residues. Trimming shortened V by 4 bases and J by 8 bases, and 9 bases separated the two germline ends. This CDR3 is CASSSMRDEQFF. The CDR3 DNA reads as TGTGCCAGCAGTTCCATGAGAGATGAGCAGTTCTTC.

This rearrangement joins TRBV7-9 to TRBJ1-6; D remains unclear. Germline V gene sequence: CDR1 SEHNR, CDR2 FQNEAQ (reference sequence). CDR3 length: 14 amino acids. The V gene lost 2 bases and the J gene lost 8 bases, with 10 bases spanning the gap. CDR3 coding DNA: TGTGCCAGCAGCTTAACGGGGTATGATTCACCCCTCCACTTT. This gives the protein CASSLTGYDSPLHF.

V and J are TRBV9 and TRBJ2-5; D possibly corresponds to TRBD2 (6 bases). Trimming removed 6 bases from V and 3 bases from J, with 12 bases in between. CDR1 and CDR2 (germline): SGDLS, YYNGEE. This CDR3 is 13 amino acids long. CDR3 protein: CASTPSAEETQYF. CDR3 DNA: TGTGCCAGCACCCCTAGCGCCGAAGAGACCCAGTACTTC. The full variable domain, rest sourced from reference TRBV9 and TRBJ2-5, is DSGVTQTPKHLITATGQRVTLRCSPRSGDLSVYWYQQSLDQGLQFLIQYYNGEERAKGNILERFSAQQFPDLHSELNLSSLELGDSALYFCASTPSAEETQYFGPGTRLLVL.

Of note for this clone: This CDR3 is also generated by other DNA sequences in the sample. This chain links TRBV7-9 with TRBJ1-1; 7 bases match TRBD1. CDR1 is SEHNR, CDR2 FQNEAQ, per germline (reference sequence). The CDR3 has 12 residues. Unmatched junction bases numbered 3, after V lost 5 bases and J lost 6 bases. For the CDR3, the DNA is TGTGCCAGCAGCCTAGGGACAGCTGAAGCTTTCTTT. Translating it yields CASSLGTAEAFF. The full variable domain, its missing parts supplied by reference TRBV7-9 and TRBJ1-1, is DTGVSQNPRHKITKRGQNVTFRCDPISEHNRLYWYRQTLGQGPEFLTYFQNEAQLEKSRLLSDRFSAERPKGSFSTLEIQRTEQGDSAMYLCASSLGTAEAFFGQGTRLTVV.

This chain connects TRBV5-6 to TRBJ1-5, with D hard to call. Germline loops: CDR1 SGHDT, CDR2 YYEEEE. V was trimmed by 2 bases and J by 5 bases, leaving 5 bases between them. The CDR3 is made up of 12 amino acids. Here the CDR3 reads CASSFLDQPQHF. The CDR3 nucleotides read TGTGCCAGCAGCTTCCTAGATCAGCCCCAGCATTTT.

The gene calls are TRBV5-4 and TRBJ2-1; possibly TRBD1 for D (5 bases). CDR3 length: 15 amino acids. Trimming pared 4 bases from V and 3 bases from J, leaving 14 bases between. The germline CDR1 and CDR2 sequences are SGHNT and YYREEE (reference sequence). The CDR3 sequence is CASSLDLGDYNEQFF. The CDR3 DNA reads TGTGCCAGCAGCCTGGATTTAGGGGACTACAATGAGCAGTTCTTC.

The rearrangement links TRBV5-1 to TRBJ2-5, with D possibly TRBD2 on 6 matching bases. Germline V gene data show CDR1 as SGHRS and CDR2 as YFSETQ. CDR3 length: 17 residues. Trimming stripped 0 bases from V and 2 bases from J, with 17 bases between. The CDR3 loop is CASSLGNVGGMQETQYF. The CDR3 DNA is TGCGCCAGCAGCTTGGGTAATGTGGGGGGAATGCAAGAGACCCAGTACTTC.

The rearrangement links TRBV6-5 to TRBJ2-7, with 8 positions matching TRBD2. From germline, CDR1 is MNHEY and CDR2 SVGAGI. V was clipped by 8 bases and J by 2 bases; unmatched bases: 5. This CDR3 has 13 residues. The CDR3 is CASYSGSPYEQYF. The CDR3, as DNA: TGTGCCAGCTACAGCGGGAGTCCCTACGAGCAGTACTTC.

This clone was found a few times. The chain couples TRBV5-1 to TRBJ1-1; weak D call: TRBD1 (5 bases). The CDR3 length is 14 residues. From germline, CDR1 is SGHRS and CDR2 YFSETQ. Trimming took off 3 bases at V and 3 bases at J, with 12 bases between the two ends. In DNA, the CDR3 is TGCGCCAGCAGCTCAGGGTCAGAATACACTGAAGCTTTCTTT. This codes for CASSSGSEYTEAFF.

This chain uses TRBV30 with TRBJ1-3, with unresolved D. CDR1 and CDR2 (germline): GTSNPN, SVGIG (reference sequence). The V and J ends lost 0 bases and 1 base respectively, with 10 bases between them. The CDR3 covers 15 residues. DNA for the CDR3: TGTGCCTGGAGTGTACTCCAGGCATCTGGAAACACCATATATTTT. The encoded protein is CAWSVLQASGNTIYF.

The rearrangement links TRBV27 to TRBJ2-2; D might be TRBD1 (5 bases). The CDR3 is 19 residues long. V gave up 5 bases and J gave up 3 bases, with 25 bases separating them. Germline V CDR1 and CDR2: MNHEY, SMNVEV (reference sequence). CDR3 in amino acids: CASSPRQIRAYLDTGELFF. In DNA form, the CDR3 reads TGTGCCAGCAGTCCCCGACAGATCAGGGCTTATTTGGACACCGGGGAGCTGTTTTTT.

This chain connects TRBV18 to TRBJ2-2, with 12 nucleotides matching TRBD2. This CDR3 spans 17 amino acids. Germline loops: CDR1 KGHSH, CDR2 LQKENI. The J segment lost 4 bases and the V segment lost 6 bases, leaving 9 bases of the junction unmatched. CDR3 sequence: CASSPQTSGSGTGELFF. CDR3 DNA: TGTGCCAGCTCTCCCCAGACTAGCGGGAGCGGCACCGGGGAGCTGTTTTTT.

This clone appeared once. CDR3 coding DNA: TGTGCCATCAGTGAATCGTGGGTTCGACAGGGGTATCAGCCCCAGCATTTT. Translation gives CAISESWVRQGYQPQHF. The rearrangement uses TRBV10-3 and TRBJ1-5, with 8 bases lining up with TRBD1. V was clipped by 3 bases and J by 5 bases; unmatched bases: 12. Germline V gene data show CDR1 as ENHRY and CDR2 as SYGVKD. The CDR3 is made up of 17 amino acids.